The T cell receptor (beta chain) described here comes from a study of blood T cell repertoires in COVID-19. Donors were grouped by their self-reported clinical history. Resolution of symptoms, clearance, or two negative PCRs was present in recovered Cohort 3 donors. Germline CDR1 and CDR2: MDHEN and SYDVKM. CDR3 length equals 15 residues. V was clipped by 8 bases and J by 5 bases, with 19 bases between them. TCRdb keeps only in-frame clones here, not all; method: immunoSEQ multiplex PCR. The sample yields more than 200,000 clones, 80% to 90% seen once. Sequencing used PBMCs or T cells enriched from blood (not recorded which). The sequence derives from a woman aged 25 to 39 who had recovered from COVID-19. The chain uses TRBV28 and TRBJ1-5; possible D gene TRBD1, 5 bases. Here the CDR3 DNA reads TGTGCCAGCCGCCAGGGATCCTTCAGGCATCAGCCCCAGCATTTT. Amino acid sequence: CASRQGSFRHQPQHF.